This is a list of T cell receptor beta chains from one sample in a study of CD8 T cells in ankylosing spondylitis. Via MiXCR, TCRdb re-called the 5' RACE reads, giving one row per CDR3 protein. The sample comprises roughly 250,000 distinct CDR3 sequences, approximately 10% of which are singletons, and less than 3% rests with the top ten. Sequencing used blood, either unsorted or a sorted T cell fraction (not recorded which). All receptors come from a male donor with ankylosing spondylitis or in good health (not recorded which). Each CDR3 is given with its conserved first and last residue. The order of the fields is CDR3 length, clone size, D gene, J gene, V gene, CDR3 DNA, CDR3 protein. The D gene is left open where the match is weak. Rows may omit the clone size; those that give it use once, few, many or a size class.

len: 13; abundance: many; d_gene: .; j_gene: TRBJ1-3; v_gene: TRBV20-1; CDR3nt: TGCAGTGCTAGGAGGTACTCTACGAACACCATATATTTT; CDR3aa: CSARRYSTNTIYF
len: 14; abundance: many; d_gene: .; j_gene: TRBJ1-2; v_gene: TRBV2; CDR3nt: TGTGCCAGCAGTGAAAGGCAGTTCAACTATGGCTACACCTTC; CDR3aa: CASSERQFNYGYTF
len: 13; abundance: many; d_gene: TRBD1; j_gene: TRBJ1-2; v_gene: TRBV7-2; CDR3nt: TGTGCCAGCAGCCCTCGGACAGGGGCGGGCTACACCTTC; CDR3aa: CASSPRTGAGYTF
len: 14; abundance: .; d_gene: .; j_gene: TRBJ2-5; v_gene: TRBV30; CDR3nt: TGTGCCTGGAGTGAACAGGGCTTCCAAGAGACCCAGTACTTC; CDR3aa: CAWSEQGFQETQYF
len: 17; abundance: many; d_gene: TRBD1; j_gene: TRBJ1-5; v_gene: TRBV12-3/TRBV12-4; CDR3nt: TGTGCCAGCAGTCTTGGACAGGGTTCGGTAGGCAATCAGCCCCAGCATTTT; CDR3aa: CASSLGQGSVGNQPQHF
len: 15; abundance: .; d_gene: TRBD1; j_gene: TRBJ2-7; v_gene: TRBV6-5; CDR3nt: TGTGCCAGCAGTTACTCGAGACAGGGCGAGGGGGAGCAGTACTTC; CDR3aa: CASSYSRQGEGEQYF
len: 18; abundance: many; d_gene: TRBD1; j_gene: TRBJ2-7; v_gene: TRBV27; CDR3nt: TGTGCCAGCAGCCTGTCGGGACAGGGGGCCCTCCTTACCTACGAGCAGTACTTC; CDR3aa: CASSLSGQGALLTYEQYF
len: 13; abundance: many; d_gene: .; j_gene: TRBJ2-7; v_gene: TRBV5-1; CDR3nt: TGCGCCAGCAACACAGGGAACTCCTACGAGCAGTACTTC; CDR3aa: CASNTGNSYEQYF
len: 17; abundance: many; d_gene: .; j_gene: TRBJ2-2; v_gene: TRBV7-8; CDR3nt: TGTGCCAGCAGCTTAGCGTTGGAGGGGCAACACACCGGGGAGCTGTTTTTT; CDR3aa: CASSLALEGQHTGELFF
len: 14; abundance: .; d_gene: .; j_gene: TRBJ2-6; v_gene: TRBV18; CDR3nt: TGTGCCAGCTCTACCGGGGCTGGGGCCAACGTCCTGACTTTC; CDR3aa: CASSTGAGANVLTF
len: 14; abundance: .; d_gene: .; j_gene: TRBJ1-6; v_gene: TRBV10-3; CDR3nt: TGTGCCATCAGAGCGGGGCGCGATAATTCACCCCTCCACTTT; CDR3aa: CAIRAGRDNSPLHF
len: 15; abundance: many; d_gene: .; j_gene: TRBJ2-6; v_gene: TRBV20-1; CDR3nt: TGCAGTGCTCGTGACCCCTTCTCTGGGGCCAACGTCCTGACTTTC; CDR3aa: CSARDPFSGANVLTF
len: 15; abundance: few; d_gene: TRBD1; j_gene: TRBJ2-3; v_gene: TRBV24-1; CDR3nt: TGTGCCACCAGTGACGGACAGGACCTGGCAGATACGCAGTATTTT; CDR3aa: CATSDGQDLADTQYF
len: 15; abundance: many; d_gene: .; j_gene: TRBJ2-3; v_gene: TRBV19; CDR3nt: TGTGCCAGCTCCAGGGAGGACGCGGACACAGATACGCAGTATTTT; CDR3aa: CASSREDADTDTQYF
len: 17; abundance: many; d_gene: TRBD2; j_gene: TRBJ2-7; v_gene: TRBV30; CDR3nt: TGTGCCTGGAGTCCCCCAACCATAGGACTAGCGGCCTACGAGCAGTACTTC; CDR3aa: CAWSPPTIGLAAYEQYF